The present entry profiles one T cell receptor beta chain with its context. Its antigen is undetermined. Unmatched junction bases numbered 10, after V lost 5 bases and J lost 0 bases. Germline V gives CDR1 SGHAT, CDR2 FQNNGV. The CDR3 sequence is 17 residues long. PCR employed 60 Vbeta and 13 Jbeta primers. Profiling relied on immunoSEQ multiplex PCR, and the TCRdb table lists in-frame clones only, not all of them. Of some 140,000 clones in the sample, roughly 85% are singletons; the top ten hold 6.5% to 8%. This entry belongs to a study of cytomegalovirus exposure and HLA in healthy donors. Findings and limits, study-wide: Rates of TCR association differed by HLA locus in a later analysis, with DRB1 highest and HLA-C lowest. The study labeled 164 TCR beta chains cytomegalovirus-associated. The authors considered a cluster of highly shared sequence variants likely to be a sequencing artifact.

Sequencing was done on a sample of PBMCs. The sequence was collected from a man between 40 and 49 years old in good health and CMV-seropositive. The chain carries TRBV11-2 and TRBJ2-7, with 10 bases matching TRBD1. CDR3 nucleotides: TGTGCCAGCAGCCGATCGACAGGGGGCTCGAGCTCCTACGAGCAGTACTTC. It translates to CASSRSTGGSSSYEQYF.